The rows below give T cell receptor beta chains drawn from one sample of a study of OX40 agonist ivuxolimab in advanced cancers. Produced via immunoSEQ multiplex PCR; TCRdb's table is partial and in-frame only. The data hold about 54,000 clones, with 80% to 95% observed a single time. The specimen was CD4+ or CD8+ T cells sorted from blood, collected in a trial of the OX40 agonist ivuxolimab. These receptors were taken from an adult with an advanced solid tumor such as melanoma, head and neck, liver or kidney cancer. CDR3s include the opening cysteine and the closing phenylalanine or tryptophan. Each record gives: J gene, V gene, clone size, D gene, CDR3 protein, CDR3 DNA. The D gene is left open where the match is weak. Some rows have no size entry. The others give once, few or many, or a class for an expanded clone.

>TRBJ2-2|TRBV10-2|-|-
CASSDLGAGTGELFF
TGCGCCAGCAGTGACTTGGGGGCGGGCACCGGGGAGCTGTTTTTT
>TRBJ1-2|TRBV27|-|-
CASSLYLGQSYGYTF
TGTGCCAGCAGTTTATATCTCGGACAGTCTTATGGCTACACCTTC
>TRBJ2-5|TRBV7-2|-|-
CASSSGSGKTQYF
TGTGCCAGCAGCTCCGGCAGTGGAAAGACCCAGTACTTC
>TRBJ1-6|TRBV6-1|-|-
CASSRGQPNSPLHF
TGTGCCAGCAGCCGGGGGCAACCAAATTCACCCCTCCACTTT
>TRBJ1-2|TRBV18|-|-
CASSPGSVYGYTF
TGTGCCAGCTCACCGGGCAGCGTCTATGGCTACACCTTC
>TRBJ2-3|TRBV4-1|-|-
CASSQVGGTQYF
TGCGCCAGCAGCCAAGTAGGAGGGACGCAGTATTTT
>TRBJ1-1|TRBV15|-|-
CATSSVTGPKGEAFF
TGTGCCACCAGCAGCGTTACAGGCCCAAAGGGTGAAGCTTTCTTT
>TRBJ2-7|TRBV5-6|-|-
CASSLGFEQYF
TGTGCCAGCAGCTTAGGTTTCGAGCAGTACTTC
>TRBJ1-5|TRBV4-1|-|TRBD1
CASSQEGSLFGTGGGQPQHF
TGCGCCAGCAGCCAAGAAGGTTCATTATTTGGGACAGGGGGTGGCCAGCCCCAGCATTTT
>TRBJ2-1|TRBV28|-|-
CASSFQRNEQFF
TGTGCCAGCAGTTTTCAGAGGAATGAGCAGTTCTTC
>TRBJ1-2|TRBV18|-|-
CASSPTQYYGYTF
TGTGCCAGCTCACCTACACAATACTATGGCTACACCTTC
>TRBJ1-3|TRBV18|once|-
CASSPEDTIYF
TGTGCCAGCTCACCGGAAGACACCATATATTTT
>TRBJ2-3|TRBV18|few|-
CASSPPYDRVTDTQYF
TGTGCCAGCTCACCCCCGTACGATAGGGTTACAGATACGCAGTATTTT
>TRBJ2-7|TRBV28|-|TRBD2
CASSSREGEQYF
TGTGCCAGCAGTTCCAGGGAGGGGGAGCAGTACTTC
>TRBJ2-7|TRBV28|-|TRBD2
CASISGLAGDLYEQYF
TGTGCCAGCATTTCCGGACTAGCGGGAGACCTCTACGAGCAGTACTTC
>TRBJ1-5|TRBV5-6|-|-
CASSSFLSNQPQHF
TGTGCCAGCAGCTCGTTTTTAAGCAATCAGCCCCAGCATTTT
>TRBJ2-3|TRBV27|-|-
CASSLRTETTDTQYF
TGTGCCAGCAGCCTTCGGACAGAAACCACAGATACGCAGTATTTT
>TRBJ2-1|TRBV7-6|-|-
CASSLGSGSYNEQFF
TGTGCCAGCAGCTTAGGCTCAGGCTCCTACAATGAGCAGTTCTTC
>TRBJ1-2|TRBV6-5|-|TRBD1
CASSGQGGYYGYTF
TGTGCCAGCAGTGGCCAGGGGGGGTACTATGGCTACACCTTC
>TRBJ2-1|TRBV7-2|-|-
CASSLLGATRYNEQFF
TGTGCCAGCAGCTTATTGGGAGCCACACGATACAATGAGCAGTTCTTC
>TRBJ1-5|TRBV28|-|TRBD1
CASMDRGLGQPQHF
TGTGCCAGCATGGACAGGGGGCTGGGTCAGCCCCAGCATTTT
>TRBJ1-5|TRBV5-1|-|TRBD1
CASSLLPGTEDQPQHF
TGCGCCAGCAGCTTACTTCCCGGGACAGAGGATCAGCCCCAGCATTTT
>TRBJ2-1|TRBV28|-|TRBD2
CATDSGVRGTYNEQFF
TGTGCCACGGACTCGGGGGTGCGGGGGACCTACAATGAGCAGTTCTTC
>TRBJ2-7|TRBV5-4|once|TRBD2
CASSQTRGASYEQYF
TGTGCCAGCAGCCAAACGCGGGGGGCAAGCTACGAGCAGTACTTC
>TRBJ1-4|TRBV6-5|-|TRBD1
CASSYRGQGGEKLFF
TGTGCCAGCAGTTACCGGGGACAGGGTGGTGAAAAACTGTTTTTT
>TRBJ2-7|TRBV6-6|-|-
CASSSGGPAYEQYF
TGTGCCAGCAGTTCCGGGGGCCCAGCCTACGAGCAGTACTTC
>TRBJ2-7|TRBV5-1|-|-
CASSLGLAFYEQYF
TGCGCCAGCAGCTTGGGGCTCGCCTTTTACGAGCAGTACTTC
>TRBJ1-2|TRBV5-4|-|-
CASSSTVSAMGYTF
TGTGCCAGCAGCTCGACAGTTAGTGCTATGGGCTACACCTTC
>TRBJ2-5|TRBV5-1|-|-
CASSLFIYQETQYF
TGCGCCAGCAGCTTGTTTATTTACCAAGAGACCCAGTACTTC
>TRBJ2-7|TRBV6-1|once|-
CASSEYPFSYEQYF
TGTGCCAGCAGTGAATACCCGTTCTCCTACGAGCAGTACTTC
>TRBJ2-5|TRBV18|-|-
CASSPPLTETQYF
TGTGCCAGCTCACCACCTCTGACGGAGACCCAGTACTTC
>TRBJ2-1|TRBV28|-|-
CASYSRGTSSYNEQFF
TGTGCCAGCTACTCCCGGGGGACCTCTTCCTACAATGAGCAGTTCTTC
>TRBJ2-3|TRBV28|-|-
CASSQEAYTDTQYF
TGTGCCAGCAGCCAAGAAGCATACACAGATACGCAGTATTTT
>TRBJ2-7|TRBV7-4|-|-
CASSLWSHEQYF
TGTGCCAGCAGCTTATGGTCGCACGAGCAGTACTTC
>TRBJ2-7|TRBV28|-|TRBD1
CASSLSRWDRSSYEQYF
TGTGCCAGCAGTTTATCCAGATGGGACAGGAGCTCCTACGAGCAGTACTTC
>TRBJ2-1|TRBV4-1|-|TRBD2
CASSQLTTSGGYNEQFF
TGCGCCAGCAGCCAACTAACCACTAGCGGGGGATACAATGAGCAGTTCTTC
>TRBJ2-7|TRBV14|-|TRBD2
CASSQAPGGSLPYEQYF
TGTGCCAGCAGCCAAGCCCCGGGAGGCTCGCTCCCGTACGAGCAGTACTTC
>TRBJ1-4|TRBV5-6|-|-
CASIRLRGTTNEKLFF
TGTGCCAGCATTCGCTTGAGGGGGACAACTAATGAAAAACTGTTTTTT
>TRBJ1-2|TRBV6-5|-|TRBD1
CASSYSGQGNYGYTF
TGTGCCAGCAGTTACTCGGGACAGGGCAACTATGGCTACACCTTC
>TRBJ2-3|TRBV11-1|-|-
CASSPRLVPGVDTQYF
TGTGCCAGCAGTCCCAGACTAGTCCCGGGCGTAGATACGCAGTATTTT